Following are 17 T cell receptor beta chains from one sample sequenced in a study of T cell changes during pregnancy in multiple sclerosis. Here immunoSEQ multiplex PCR was the method, and the copy in TCRdb shows in-frame clones only, minus some. This table holds about 8,000 clones, 75% to 90% found once. This specimen was CD8+ T cells from peripheral blood mononuclear cells, taken in the first trimester of pregnancy. All receptors derive from a female donor in good health, enrolled as a control in a pregnancy study.

The chain has TRBV2 and TRBJ2-1, with TRBD1 as a possible D gene (5 bases). In germline, CDR1 is SNHLY, CDR2 FYNNEI. The CDR3 sequence is 15 residues long. V lost 4 bases and J lost 0, with 10 bases in between. CDR3 coding DNA: TGTGCCAGCAGTGTCGGACAAAGCTCCTACAATGAGCAGTTCTTC. Its protein product is CASSVGQSSYNEQFF.

The chain employs TRBV6-5 and TRBJ1-4, with 7 bases matching TRBD1. The V gene's germline CDR1 is MNHEY and CDR2 SVGAGI. This CDR3 spans 13 amino acids. V was clipped by 6 bases and J by 5 bases; unmatched bases: 3. This CDR3 is CASSPGQNEKLFF. The DNA for the CDR3 is TGTGCCAGCAGCCCGGGACAGAATGAAAAACTGTTTTTT.

CDR3 DNA sequence: TGTGCCAGCAGCACTACAGGGGGGTGGGGGGCCAACGTCCTGACTTTC. This sequence encodes CASSTTGGWGANVLTF. The gene calls are TRBV11-2 and TRBJ2-6, with 8 positions matching TRBD1. Germline assignment: CDR1 SGHAT and CDR2 FQNNGV. The CDR3 is made up of 16 amino acids. V lost 5 bases, J lost 4 bases, and 7 bases stayed unmatched.

This sequence joins TRBV4-1 and TRBJ2-1, with 9 positions matching TRBD2. This CDR3 is 16 amino acids long. V was pared by 1 base and J by 7 bases, with 8 bases of the junction left unmatched. CDR1 and CDR2 from the germline V gene are MGHRA and YSYEKL. The CDR3 here is CASSQAPSGIGNEQFF. The DNA for the CDR3 is TGCGCCAGCAGCCAAGCGCCTAGCGGGATTGGTAATGAGCAGTTCTTC.

This chain links TRBV19 with TRBJ2-1; 10 nucleotides align to TRBD2. The germline V gene has CDR1 LNHDA and CDR2 SQIVND (reference sequence). Germline trimming cut 5 bases from V and 2 bases from J; bases unmatched to any gene: 3. The CDR3 covers 15 residues. The CDR3 DNA is TGTGCCAGTAGTCGGACTAGCGGAGCCTACAATGAGCAGTTCTTC. Protein sequence: CASSRTSGAYNEQFF.

The V and J genes are TRBV7-6 and TRBJ2-7; D is perhaps TRBD1 (5 bases). Trimming left V 5 bases short and J 4 bases short, with 21 bases between. CDR1 SGHVS and CDR2 FNYEAQ come from the germline V gene. The CDR3 runs to 16 residues. The CDR3 region has the DNA TGTGCCAGCAGCAAAGGAGCCCCCGCAGGGAAATACGAGCAGTACTTC. It specifies CASSKGAPAGKYEQYF.

V is TRBV6-5 and J is TRBJ2-2; a possible D gene is TRBD1 (5 bases). Trimming removed 2 bases at V and 5 bases at J, with 12 bases between. Germline V CDR1 and CDR2: MNHEY, SVGAGI. This CDR3 is 15 amino acids long. The CDR3 sequence: CASSYEGDRTGELFF. The CDR3 nucleotides are TGTGCCAGCAGTTACGAAGGGGATCGAACCGGGGAGCTGTTTTTT.

The gene calls are TRBV19 and TRBJ1-5; D is unresolved. Germline lookup yields CDR1 LNHDA and CDR2 SQIVND (reference sequence). The CDR3 is 15 amino acids. V was shortened by 2 bases and J by 9 bases, with 17 bases between the two germline ends. DNA of the CDR3: TGTGCCAGTAGTATAATCACAACAGCCAACCGGCCCCAGCATTTT. It encodes CASSIITTANRPQHF.

This clone was detected only once. The chain links TRBV27 to TRBJ2-3, with 7 positions matching TRBD2. The CDR3 has 14 amino acids. The germline V gene has CDR1 MNHEY and CDR2 SMNVEV (reference sequence). J was trimmed by 4 bases and V by 3 bases; bases with no gene match: 4. The CDR3 loop is CASSFWTSADTQYF. The CDR3 region has the DNA TGTGCCAGCAGTTTCTGGACTAGTGCAGATACGCAGTATTTT.

The V and J genes are TRBV10-3 and TRBJ2-5, with 7 positions matching TRBD1. The V segment lost 0 bases and the J segment 5 bases; nucleotides outside the gene matches: 9. Germline V gives CDR1 ENHRY, CDR2 SYGVKD. The CDR3 length is 16 residues. CDR3 DNA sequence: TGTGCCATCAGTGAGTCCACAGGGGTTAAGTGGGAGACCCAGTACTTC. As protein: CAISESTGVKWETQYF.

This chain joins TRBV5-4 and TRBJ2-7, with a weak D call TRBD1 (5 bases). V was trimmed by 4 bases and J by 2 bases, leaving 10 bases between them. Germline values: CDR1 SGHNT, CDR2 YYREEE (reference sequence). The CDR3 has 13 residues. Here the CDR3 reads CASSRTPTYEQYF. CDR3 coding DNA: TGTGCCAGCAGCCGGACACCTACCTACGAGCAGTACTTC. Together with reference TRBV5-4 and TRBJ2-7, the CDR3 gives the full variable domain: ETGVTQSPTHLIKTRGQQVTLRCSSQSGHNTVSWYQQALGQGPQFIFQYYREEENGRGNFPPRFSGLQFPNYSSELNVNALELDDSALYLCASSRTPTYEQYFGPGTRLTVT.

V gene TRBV5-1 combines with J gene TRBJ2-3, with 7 bases that match TRBD1. This CDR3 region has 15 residues. Per germline, CDR1 SGHRS and CDR2 YFSETQ. After removal of 7 bases from V and 0 bases from J, the junction contained 8 bases not matched to a gene. The CDR3 DNA follows: TGCGCCAGCCTCCCCGGGACAGACAGCACAGATACGCAGTATTTT. As protein: CASLPGTDSTDTQYF.

The V call is TRBV4-3, the J call TRBJ2-1; TRBD2 aligns across 12 bases. This CDR3 contains 14 residues. Unmatched junction bases numbered 5, after V lost 0 bases and J lost 14 bases. From germline, CDR1 is LGHNA and CDR2 YSLEER. The CDR3 here is CASSQDSASGREFF. The CDR3 DNA follows: TGCGCCAGCAGCCAAGATTCGGCTAGCGGGAGGGAGTTCTTC.

Here the CDR3 DNA reads TGCGCCAGCAGCCTAGCGGGTCTTGGGGATACGCAGTATTTT. The encoded protein is CASSLAGLGDTQYF. V is TRBV5-1 and J is TRBJ2-3; 8 positions match TRBD2. The CDR3 is 14 residues long. Germline CDR1 and CDR2: SGHRS and YFSETQ. V trimming: 4 bases; J trimming: 6 bases; junction bases outside the gene matches: 7.

This clone was counted between two and nine times. The J gene is TRBJ2-7, the V gene TRBV5-1; D uncertain. CDR1 and CDR2 (germline): SGHRS, YFSETQ. The CDR3 runs to 15 residues. V was cut by 0 bases and J by 2 bases, with 12 bases left in between. The CDR3: CASSLGQSGTYEQYF. The CDR3 DNA sequence: TGCGCCAGCAGCTTGGGCCAATCAGGTACCTACGAGCAGTACTTC.

The chain links TRBV11-3 to TRBJ2-1, with D possibly matching TRBD1 (5 bases). The CDR3 runs to 15 residues. Germline CDR1 SGHNT, CDR2 YENEEA. Trimming left V 2 bases short and J 6 bases short, with 14 bases between. Here the CDR3 DNA reads TGTGCCAGCAGCTTATTTAGTCAAGGGGCCAATGAGCAGTTCTTC. This gives the protein CASSLFSQGANEQFF.

The chain links TRBV5-1 to TRBJ2-3; 8 bases match TRBD2. Germline V gives CDR1 SGHRS, CDR2 YFSETQ. The CDR3 has 15 amino acids. Trimming removed 2 bases from V and 3 bases from J; junction bases left unmatched: 5. CDR3 residues: CASSFGLAGTDTQYF. In DNA form, the CDR3 reads TGCGCCAGCAGCTTCGGACTAGCAGGTACAGATACGCAGTATTTT.